The 18 T cell receptor beta chains listed next were all sequenced from one sample in a study of blood T cells in healthy people across ages. A second about 7 to 11 cycle PCR used barcoded and J-beta primers. TCRdb re-called the 5' RACE reads through MiXCR, storing one row per CDR3 protein. Among around 1,900,000 distinct CDR3 sequences listed, about 39% were seen once. Sequenced material: blood. The receptors stem from a human donor in good health.

This clonotype was recorded a few times. DNA for the CDR3: TGCGCCAGCAGCCAAGATTGGGACGGAGCAGTTTCTTATGGCTACACCTTC. Its protein product is CASSQDWDGAVSYGYTF. This rearrangement joins TRBV4-1 to TRBJ1-2; D may be TRBD1 (5 bases). Germline V gene sequence: CDR1 MGHRA, CDR2 YSYEKL. The CDR3 is 17 amino acids. The V gene lost 0 bases and the J gene lost 5 bases, with 19 bases spanning the gap.

The rearrangement links TRBV20-1 to TRBJ1-2; 7 bases align to TRBD1. Germline-derived CDR1 and CDR2 are DFQATT and SNEGSKA (reference sequence). There are 15 residues in the CDR3. The V segment lost 5 bases and the J segment 2 bases; nucleotides outside the gene matches: 11. The CDR3 spells CSALGNRGANYGYTF. The CDR3 DNA sequence: TGCAGTGCTCTCGGCAACAGGGGTGCCAACTATGGCTACACCTTC.

The chain has TRBV18 and TRBJ2-2; D unclear. CDR3 length: 15 residues. V lost 2 bases, J lost 4 bases, and 11 bases lay in between. Germline V lookup: CDR1 KGHSH, CDR2 LQKENI. CDR3 loop: CASSPTSLGTGELFF. The CDR3 DNA sequence: TGTGCCAGCTCACCAACCAGTTTGGGCACCGGGGAGCTGTTTTTT.

The chain couples TRBV20-1 to TRBJ1-1, with a weak D call TRBD1 (5 bases). Germline CDR1 reads DFQATT; CDR2 reads SNEGSKA (reference sequence). This CDR3 has 17 residues. V lost 6 bases and J 0 bases, leaving 23 bases between the germline ends. CDR3 in amino acids: CSARTNYLGQLNTEAFF. CDR3 sequence (DNA): TGCAGTGCCCGAACCAACTACCTGGGGCAACTGAACACTGAAGCTTTCTTT.

This clonotype appeared a single time. The gene calls are TRBV5-1 and TRBJ2-7; D unresolved. Trimming removed 1 base from V and 0 bases from J, with 11 bases in between. Germline V CDR1 and CDR2: SGHRS, YFSETQ. The CDR3 extends over 15 amino acids. This CDR3 reads CASSLNQASSYEQYF. The CDR3 DNA reads as TGCGCCAGCAGCTTGAACCAGGCGAGCTCCTACGAGCAGTACTTC. The variable domain in full, completed from reference TRBV5-1 and TRBJ2-7, reads KAGVTQTPRYLIKTRGQQVTLSCSPISGHRSVSWYQQTPGQGLQFLFEYFSETQRNKGNFPGRFSGRQFSNSRSEMNVSTLELGDSALYLCASSLNQASSYEQYFGPGTRLTVT.

This clonotype turned up a few times. The chain couples TRBV4-3 to TRBJ2-7; 10 bases are a match to TRBD1. The CDR3 runs 15 residues. V lost 0 bases and J lost 7; bases outside the gene matches: 6. In germline, CDR1 is LGHNA, CDR2 YSLEER. Here the CDR3 DNA reads TGCGCCAGCAGCCAAGACGCGGGACAGGGGAGAGAGCAGTACTTC. Encoded protein: CASSQDAGQGREQYF.

In this sample, this clonotype turned up a few times. This sequence joins TRBV4-1 and TRBJ1-5; D is ambiguous. CDR1 is MGHRA, CDR2 YSYEKL, per germline. V shed 0 bases and J shed 5 bases, with 8 bases lying between them. CDR3 length: 14 amino acids. In nucleotides, the CDR3 is TGCGCCAGCAGCCAAGAATGGAGGGATCAGCCCCAGCATTTT. This translates into CASSQEWRDQPQHF.

J is TRBJ1-2 and V is TRBV6-1; 7 bases match TRBD1. There are 16 residues in the CDR3. Trimming at V came to 0 bases and at J to 0 bases, leaving 4 bases not matched to a gene. Germline lookup yields CDR1 MNHNS and CDR2 SASEGT. The CDR3 DNA sequence: TGTGCCAGCAGTGAAGCAACTGGGACAGCTAACTATGGCTACACCTTC. It codes for CASSEATGTANYGYTF.

The V and J genes are TRBV24-1 and TRBJ2-5; 8 positions match TRBD2. With 7 bases clipped from V and 0 bases from J, the junction kept 9 bases outside the gene matches. Germline CDR1 KGHDR, CDR2 SFDVKD. The CDR3 loop spans 16 amino acids. CDR3 loop: CATRAGVDRYQETQYF. The DNA of the CDR3 is TGTGCCACCAGAGCGGGAGTTGACCGGTACCAAGAGACCCAGTACTTC.

CDR3 bases: TGCAGTGTCTGGACAGGGGAAAAGAATGGCTACACCTTC. Its translation is CSVWTGEKNGYTF. The V call is TRBV20-1, the J call TRBJ1-2; 9 nucleotides line up with TRBD1. The CDR3 is made up of 13 amino acids. V lost 7 bases, J lost 6 bases, and 9 bases stayed unmatched. From germline, CDR1 is DFQATT and CDR2 SNEGSKA (reference sequence).

This clonotype was detected a few times. V and J are TRBV4-3 and TRBJ1-1; 9 nucleotides agree with TRBD1. The CDR3 totals 14 residues. Germline V CDR1 and CDR2: LGHNA, YSLEER. J gave up 5 bases and V 5 bases, and 6 bases lay outside the gene matches. The CDR3 sequence: CASSSQGAVTEAFF. The CDR3 DNA sequence: TGCGCCAGCAGCTCACAGGGGGCAGTAACTGAAGCTTTCTTT.

This chain links TRBV7-2 with TRBJ2-7; 7 bases match TRBD2. After removal of 5 bases from V and 3 bases from J, the junction contained 4 bases not matched to a gene. Germline loops: CDR1 SGHTA, CDR2 FQGNSA. This CDR3 spans 13 amino acids. CDR3 loop: CASSPWGGYEQYF. CDR3 in DNA: TGTGCCAGCAGCCCCTGGGGGGGCTACGAGCAGTACTTC.

CDR3 coding DNA: TGTGCCAGCAGCAAACAGGGTAGGGGGAATTCACCCCTCCACTTT. Its protein product is CASSKQGRGNSPLHF. The chain carries TRBV12-3 or TRBV12-4 and TRBJ1-6, with D maybe TRBD1 (6 bases). This CDR3 contains 15 residues. V was cut by 6 bases and J by 7 bases, with 16 bases left in between.

This clonotype has just one count. The chain links TRBV5-1 to TRBJ2-7; 9 bases match TRBD1. The germline V gene has CDR1 SGHRS and CDR2 YFSETQ. V lost 5 bases and J lost 5; bases outside the gene matches: 8. This CDR3 contains 14 residues. The CDR3 spells CASSPGQGRDEQYF. Written as DNA, the CDR3 is TGCGCCAGCAGTCCCGGACAGGGGAGAGACGAGCAGTACTTC.

This clonotype turned up a few times. V gene TRBV7-7 combines with J gene TRBJ2-3, with TRBD2 as a possible D gene (5 bases). Between the trimmed V and J ends, which lost 5 bases and 7 bases, there was a span of 25 bases. The CDR3 runs 17 residues. Germline V gene sequence: CDR1 SSHAT, CDR2 FNYEAQ (reference sequence). CDR3: CASSQRSFAAETHTQYF. For the CDR3, the DNA is TGTGCCAGCAGCCAAAGGTCTTTTGCAGCGGAAACCCATACGCAGTATTTT.

This clonotype came up a few times. This sequence joins TRBV12-3 or TRBV12-4 and TRBJ1-6; 7 positions match TRBD1. With 4 bases clipped from V and 7 bases from J, the junction kept 16 bases outside the gene matches. There are 18 residues in the CDR3. CDR3 DNA sequence: TGTGCCAGCAGTTACCCCCCAGGGGGGGCGGAAGAAAATTCACCCCTCCACTTT. As protein: CASSYPPGGAEENSPLHF.

This chain joins TRBV6-2 or TRBV6-3 and TRBJ2-1, with 7 bases lining up with TRBD2. The CDR3 extends over 13 amino acids. Germline V gives CDR1 MNHEY, CDR2 SVGEGT. V shed 6 bases and J 9 bases; nucleotides not matched to a gene: 8. The CDR3 region has the DNA TGTGCCAGCAGACCCCAACTAGCGACTGAGCAGTTCTTC. Protein sequence: CASRPQLATEQFF.

The rearrangement joins TRBV12-3 or TRBV12-4 to TRBJ1-2; 10 nucleotides line up with TRBD1. The trim removed 7 bases at V and 7 bases at J, leaving 9 bases unmatched. The CDR3 loop spans 14 amino acids. The CDR3 nucleotides are TGTGCCAGCACCCCAAAAGGGACAGGGGTTGGCTACACCTTC. As protein: CASTPKGTGVGYTF.